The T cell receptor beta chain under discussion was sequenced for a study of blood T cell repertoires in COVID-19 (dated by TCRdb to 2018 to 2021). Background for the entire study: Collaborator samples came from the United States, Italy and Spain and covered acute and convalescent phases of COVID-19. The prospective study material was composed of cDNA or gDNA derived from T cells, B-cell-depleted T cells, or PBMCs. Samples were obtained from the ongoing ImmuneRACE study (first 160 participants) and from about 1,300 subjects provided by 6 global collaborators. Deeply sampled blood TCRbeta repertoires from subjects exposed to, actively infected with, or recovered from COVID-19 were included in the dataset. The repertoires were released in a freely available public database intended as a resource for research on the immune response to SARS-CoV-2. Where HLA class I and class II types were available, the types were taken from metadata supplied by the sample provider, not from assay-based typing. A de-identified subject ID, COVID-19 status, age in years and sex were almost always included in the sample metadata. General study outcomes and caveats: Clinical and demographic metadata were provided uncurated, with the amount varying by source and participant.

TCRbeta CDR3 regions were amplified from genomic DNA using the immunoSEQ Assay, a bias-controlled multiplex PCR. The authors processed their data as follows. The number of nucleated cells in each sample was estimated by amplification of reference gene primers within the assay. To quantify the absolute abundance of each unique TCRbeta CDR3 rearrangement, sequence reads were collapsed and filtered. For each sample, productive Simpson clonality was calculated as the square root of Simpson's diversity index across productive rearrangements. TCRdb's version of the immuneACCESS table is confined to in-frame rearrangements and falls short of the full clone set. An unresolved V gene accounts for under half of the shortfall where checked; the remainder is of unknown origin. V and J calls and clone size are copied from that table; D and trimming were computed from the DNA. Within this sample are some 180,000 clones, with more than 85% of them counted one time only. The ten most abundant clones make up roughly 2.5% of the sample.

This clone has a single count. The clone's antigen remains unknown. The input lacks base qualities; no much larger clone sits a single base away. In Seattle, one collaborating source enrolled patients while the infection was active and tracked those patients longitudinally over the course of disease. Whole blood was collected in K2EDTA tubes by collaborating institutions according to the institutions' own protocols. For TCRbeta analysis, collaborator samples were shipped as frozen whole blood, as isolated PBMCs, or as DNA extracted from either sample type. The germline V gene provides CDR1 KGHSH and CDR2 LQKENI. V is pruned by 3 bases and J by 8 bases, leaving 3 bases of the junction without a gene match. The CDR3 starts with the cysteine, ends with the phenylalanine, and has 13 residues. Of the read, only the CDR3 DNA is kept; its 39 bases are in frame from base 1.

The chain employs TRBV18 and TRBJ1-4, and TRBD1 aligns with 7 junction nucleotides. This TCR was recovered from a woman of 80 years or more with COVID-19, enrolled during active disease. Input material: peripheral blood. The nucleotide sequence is TGTGCCAGCTCACCTACAGGGGAAGAAAAACTGTTTTTT. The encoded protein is CASSPTGEEKLFF.